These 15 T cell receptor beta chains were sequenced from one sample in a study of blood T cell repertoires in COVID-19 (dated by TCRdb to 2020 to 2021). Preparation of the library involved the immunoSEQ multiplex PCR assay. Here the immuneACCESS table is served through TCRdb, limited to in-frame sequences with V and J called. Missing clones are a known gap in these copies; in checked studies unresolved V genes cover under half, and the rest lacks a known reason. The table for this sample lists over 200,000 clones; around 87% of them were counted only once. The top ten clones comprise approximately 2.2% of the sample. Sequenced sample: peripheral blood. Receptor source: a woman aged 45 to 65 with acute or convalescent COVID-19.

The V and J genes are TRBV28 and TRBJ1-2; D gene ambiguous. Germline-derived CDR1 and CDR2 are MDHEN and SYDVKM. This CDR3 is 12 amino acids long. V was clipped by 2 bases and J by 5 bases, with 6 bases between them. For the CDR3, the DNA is TGTGCCAGCAGTTTAATCCCGTATGGCTACACCTTC. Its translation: CASSLIPYGYTF.

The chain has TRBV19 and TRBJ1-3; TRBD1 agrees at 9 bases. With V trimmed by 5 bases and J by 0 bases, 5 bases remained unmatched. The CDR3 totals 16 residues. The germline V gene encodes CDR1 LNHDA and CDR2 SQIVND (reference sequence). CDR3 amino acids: CASSPRDRASGNTIYF. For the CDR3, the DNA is TGTGCCAGTAGTCCCCGGGACAGGGCCTCTGGAAACACCATATATTTT.

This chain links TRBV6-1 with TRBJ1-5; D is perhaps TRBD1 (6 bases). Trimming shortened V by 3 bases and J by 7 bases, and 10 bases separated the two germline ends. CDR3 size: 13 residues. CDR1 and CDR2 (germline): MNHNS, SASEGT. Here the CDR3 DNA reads TGTGCCAGCAGTGATGGGGGCGGCCAGCCCCAGCATTTT. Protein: CASSDGGGQPQHF.

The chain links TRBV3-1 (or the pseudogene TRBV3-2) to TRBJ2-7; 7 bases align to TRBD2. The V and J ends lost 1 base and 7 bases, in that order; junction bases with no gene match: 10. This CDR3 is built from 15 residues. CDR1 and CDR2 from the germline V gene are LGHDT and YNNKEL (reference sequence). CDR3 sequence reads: CASSQGLAVPREQYF. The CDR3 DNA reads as TGTGCCAGCAGCCAAGGTCTAGCGGTCCCTAGAGAGCAGTACTTC.

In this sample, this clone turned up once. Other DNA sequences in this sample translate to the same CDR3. CDR3 DNA sequence: TGTGCCAGCAGTTACAGGCAGGGCTACGAGCAGTACTTC. Translation gives CASSYRQGYEQYF. V is TRBV6-2 or TRBV6-3 and J is TRBJ2-7; D possibly corresponds to TRBD1 (5 bases). The V end was cut by 2 bases, the J end by 3 bases, with 8 bases between. This CDR3 contains 13 residues. Germline V gene lookup returns CDR1 MNHEY and CDR2 SVGEGT.

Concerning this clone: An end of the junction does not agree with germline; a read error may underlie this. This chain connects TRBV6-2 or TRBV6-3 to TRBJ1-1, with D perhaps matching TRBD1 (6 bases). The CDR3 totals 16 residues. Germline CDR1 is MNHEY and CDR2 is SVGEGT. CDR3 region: CASNYGGSAQDTEAFF. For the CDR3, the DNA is TGTGCCAGCAATTACGGGGGCAGTGCCCAGGACACTGAAGCTTTCTTT.

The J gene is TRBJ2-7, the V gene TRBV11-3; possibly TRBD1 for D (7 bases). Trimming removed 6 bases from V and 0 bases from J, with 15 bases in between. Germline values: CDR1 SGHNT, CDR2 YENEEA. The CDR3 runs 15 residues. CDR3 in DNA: TGTGCCAGCAGTTCGCAGGGGGGAAGCTCCTACGAGCAGTACTTC. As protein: CASSSQGGSSYEQYF.

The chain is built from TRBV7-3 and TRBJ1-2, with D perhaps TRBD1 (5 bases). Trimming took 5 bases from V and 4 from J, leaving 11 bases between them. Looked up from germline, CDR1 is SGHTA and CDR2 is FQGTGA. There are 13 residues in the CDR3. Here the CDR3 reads CASSDPGSYGYTF. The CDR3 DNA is TGTGCCAGCAGCGACCCAGGGTCCTATGGCTACACCTTC.

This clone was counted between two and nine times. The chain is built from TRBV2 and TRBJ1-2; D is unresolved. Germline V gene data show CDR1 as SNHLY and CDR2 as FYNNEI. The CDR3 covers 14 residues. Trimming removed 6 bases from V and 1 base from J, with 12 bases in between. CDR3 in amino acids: CASRTGEFNYGYTF. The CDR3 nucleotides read TGTGCCAGCAGGACGGGAGAGTTTAACTATGGCTACACCTTC. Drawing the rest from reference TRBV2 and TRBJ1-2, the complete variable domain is EPEVTQTPSHQVTQMGQEVILRCVPISNHLYFYWYRQILGQKVEFLVSFYNNEISEKSEIFDDQFSVERPDGSNFTLKIRSTKLEDSAMYFCASRTGEFNYGYTFGSGTRLTVV.

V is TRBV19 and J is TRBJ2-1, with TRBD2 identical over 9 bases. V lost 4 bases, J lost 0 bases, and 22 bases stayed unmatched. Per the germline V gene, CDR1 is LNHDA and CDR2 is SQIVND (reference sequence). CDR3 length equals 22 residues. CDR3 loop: CASSRERGVLREGIGSYNEQFF. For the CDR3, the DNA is TGTGCCAGTAGTAGGGAAAGGGGAGTCTTGCGGGAGGGCATAGGCTCCTACAATGAGCAGTTCTTC.

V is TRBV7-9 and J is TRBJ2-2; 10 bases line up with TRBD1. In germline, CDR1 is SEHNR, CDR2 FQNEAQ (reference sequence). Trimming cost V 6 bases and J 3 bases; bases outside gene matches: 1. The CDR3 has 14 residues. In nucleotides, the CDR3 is TGTGCCAGCAGGGGACAGGGGTACACCGGGGAGCTGTTTTTT. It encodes CASRGQGYTGELFF.

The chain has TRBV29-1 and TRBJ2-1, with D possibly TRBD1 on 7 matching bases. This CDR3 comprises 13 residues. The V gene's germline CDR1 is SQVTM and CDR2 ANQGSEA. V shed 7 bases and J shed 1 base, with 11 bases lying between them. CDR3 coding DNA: TGCAGCGCCAGGGGGGTTTCCTACAATGAGCAGTTCTTC. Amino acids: CSARGVSYNEQFF.

CDR3 sequence (DNA): TGTGCCAGCAGCGTAGCTTCGGGTTCCCACTACGAGCAGTACTTC. Translated: CASSVASGSHYEQYF. The J gene is TRBJ2-7, the V gene TRBV9; D gene unclear. The CDR3 is made up of 15 amino acids. Trimming shortened V by 0 bases and J by 3 bases, and 13 bases separated the two germline ends. Germline V gene lookup returns CDR1 SGDLS and CDR2 YYNGEE.

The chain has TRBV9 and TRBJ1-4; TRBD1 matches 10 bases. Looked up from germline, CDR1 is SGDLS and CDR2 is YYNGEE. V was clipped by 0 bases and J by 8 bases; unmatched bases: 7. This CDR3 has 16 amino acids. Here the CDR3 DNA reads TGTGCCAGCAGCGTAGGACCGGGGACAGGGGTCGAAAAACTGTTTTTT. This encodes CASSVGPGTGVEKLFF.

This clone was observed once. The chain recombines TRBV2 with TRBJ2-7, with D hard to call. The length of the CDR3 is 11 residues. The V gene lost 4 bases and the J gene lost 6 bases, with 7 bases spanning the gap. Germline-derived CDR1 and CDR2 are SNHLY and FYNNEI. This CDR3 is CASSVFGEQYF. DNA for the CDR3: TGTGCCAGCAGTGTTTTCGGCGAGCAGTACTTC.